These 10 T cell receptor beta chains originate from one sample sequenced in a study of blood T cell repertoires in COVID-19. Clones were read by immunoSEQ multiplex PCR, and TCRdb kept only the in-frame ones, dropping some. In the table there are about 410,000 clones, approximately 91% of which are singletons. Sequenced: peripheral blood. The receptors were sampled from a woman aged 40 to 50 with COVID-19, enrolled during active disease.

CDR3 loop: CASSPGQLIEAFF. CDR3 sequence (DNA): TGCGCCAGCAGCCCGGGACAGCTAATTGAAGCTTTCTTT. The rearrangement links TRBV5-1 to TRBJ1-1; 7 bases are a match to TRBD1. This CDR3 has 13 residues. Germline V CDR1 and CDR2: SGHRS, YFSETQ. Trimming at V came to 4 bases and at J to 7 bases, leaving 7 bases not matched to a gene. Filled out from reference TRBV5-1 and TRBJ1-1, the complete variable domain reads KAGVTQTPRYLIKTRGQQVTLSCSPISGHRSVSWYQQTPGQGLQFLFEYFSETQRNKGNFPGRFSGRQFSNSRSEMNVSTLELGDSALYLCASSPGQLIEAFFGQGTRLTVV.

The J gene is TRBJ2-1, the V gene TRBV27; 12 nucleotides agree with TRBD2. The germline CDR1 and CDR2 sequences are MNHEY and SMNVEV (reference sequence). V gave up 6 bases and J gave up 5 bases; unmatched junction bases: 5. The CDR3 totals 15 residues. The CDR3 protein is CASSRRLAGDNEQFF. CDR3 DNA sequence: TGTGCCAGCAGCCGGAGACTAGCGGGGGACAATGAGCAGTTCTTC.

The chain links TRBV7-2 to TRBJ1-1; TRBD1 might be the D (6 bases). The CDR3 has 17 amino acids. Germline V gene sequence: CDR1 SGHTA, CDR2 FQGNSA. The V and J ends lost 4 bases and 5 bases respectively, with 23 bases between them. The CDR3 bases are TGTGCCAGCAGCTCCCTGGGACACTTTCAACCGGGGACTGAAGCTTTCTTT. Its translation is CASSSLGHFQPGTEAFF.

The gene calls are TRBV7-2 and TRBJ1-4; 7 bases align to TRBD1. The length of the CDR3 is 13 residues. V dropped 5 bases and J dropped 14; count of bases not matched to a gene: 11. Germline CDR1 SGHTA, CDR2 FQGNSA. The CDR3 sequence is CASSPGDRRNLFF. The CDR3 DNA reads as TGTGCCAGCAGCCCCGGGGACAGACGGAACCTGTTTTTT.

This clone came up once. V is TRBV7-9 and J is TRBJ1-1; D gene ambiguous. With 4 bases removed from V and 4 bases from J, the gap between germline ends came to 13 bases. Germline CDR1 reads SEHNR; CDR2 reads FQNEAQ (reference sequence). The length of the CDR3 is 14 residues. The CDR3 nucleotides read TGTGCCAGCAGCTCCCTGGCACAGCTCACTGAAGCTTTCTTT. Residues: CASSSLAQLTEAFF.

The genes are TRBV6-2 or TRBV6-3 and TRBJ2-3; possibly TRBD1 for D (5 bases). V was shortened by 2 bases and J by 2 bases, with 14 bases between the two germline ends. The CDR3 runs 16 residues. Germline CDR1 and CDR2: MNHEY and SVGEGT. CDR3 nucleotides: TGTGCCAGCAGTTACGTAAGGGGTAAACTCACAGATACGCAGTATTTT. Protein: CASSYVRGKLTDTQYF.

The V and J genes are TRBV6-4 and TRBJ1-5, with D possibly matching TRBD1 (5 bases). Germline CDR1 is MRHNA and CDR2 is SNTAGT. V lost 2 bases, J lost 7 bases, and 15 bases lay in between. CDR3 length: 15 amino acids. The CDR3 is CASSDGAGRSQPQHF. As DNA, the CDR3 is TGTGCCAGCAGTGACGGGGCAGGAAGAAGCCAGCCCCAGCATTTT.

The chain links TRBV5-6 to TRBJ1-2, with 8 bases fitting TRBD1. J gave up 8 bases and V 0 bases, and 18 bases lay outside the gene matches. The CDR3 length is 18 residues. Germline CDR1 and CDR2: SGHDT and YYEEEE. CDR3 sequence (DNA): TGTGCCAGCAGCTTGGGAGGCAGGGGGCGTTTTGGGGCTCGCGGCTACACCTTC. This encodes CASSLGGRGRFGARGYTF.

Written as DNA, the CDR3 is TGTGCCAGCGCCCGGGGGTCAGGGGAAAAAGGATACGAGCAGTACTTC. Translation: CASARGSGEKGYEQYF. V is TRBV4-2 and J is TRBJ2-7; D tentatively reads TRBD1 or TRBD2 (6 bases each). The CDR3 is 16 residues long. V lost 8 bases to trimming and J lost 4 bases, with 24 bases between them. From germline, CDR1 is LGHNA and CDR2 YNFKEQ.

This rearrangement joins TRBV27 to TRBJ1-1; possible D gene TRBD1, 6 bases. The CDR3 length is 17 residues. V lost 3 bases and J 6 bases, leaving 23 bases between the germline ends. Per the germline V gene, CDR1 is MNHEY and CDR2 is SMNVEV (reference sequence). CDR3 in amino acids: CASSFDPTRQGSSEAFF. The CDR3 DNA is TGTGCCAGCAGTTTTGACCCCACCCGGCAGGGGTCCTCTGAAGCTTTCTTT.